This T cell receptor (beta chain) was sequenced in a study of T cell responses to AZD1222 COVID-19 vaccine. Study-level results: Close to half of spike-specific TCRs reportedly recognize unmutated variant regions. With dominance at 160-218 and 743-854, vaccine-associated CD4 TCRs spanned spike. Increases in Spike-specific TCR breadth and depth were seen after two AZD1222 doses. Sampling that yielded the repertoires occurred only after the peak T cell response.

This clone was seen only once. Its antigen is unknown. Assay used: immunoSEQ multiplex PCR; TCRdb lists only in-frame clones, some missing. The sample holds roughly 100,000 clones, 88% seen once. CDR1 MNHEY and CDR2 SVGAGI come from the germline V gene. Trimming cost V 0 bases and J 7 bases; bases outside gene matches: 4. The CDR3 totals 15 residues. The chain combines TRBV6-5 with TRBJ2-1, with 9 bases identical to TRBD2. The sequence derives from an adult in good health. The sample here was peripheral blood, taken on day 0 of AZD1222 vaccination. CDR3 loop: CASSYSAGGGNEQFF. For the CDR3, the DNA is TGTGCCAGCAGTTACTCAGCGGGAGGAGGGAATGAGCAGTTCTTC.